Below are 3 T cell receptor beta chains sequenced from a single sample in a study of shared T cell receptors in the human thymus. Assay used: immunoSEQ multiplex PCR; TCRdb lists only in-frame clones, some missing. The sample lists some 720,000 clones, over 75% occurring once. The data were also submitted as part of a second study, on human thymus T cells.

The sequencing sample was made of thymocytes. The receptors stem from a boy under three years old with a congenital heart defect.

The chain joins TRBV28 to TRBJ2-2; TRBD1 aligns across 8 bases. Germline-derived CDR1 and CDR2 are MDHEN and SYDVKM. Trimming at V came to 6 bases and at J to 0 bases, leaving 12 bases not matched to a gene. CDR3 length equals 18 residues. The CDR3 loop reads CASSQRGTGYSNTGELFF. CDR3 nucleotides: TGTGCCAGCAGCCAACGAGGGACAGGCTACTCGAACACCGGGGAGCTGTTTTTT.

This chain uses TRBV19 with TRBJ2-1, with D possibly matching TRBD2 (6 bases). CDR1 and CDR2 from the germline V gene are LNHDA and SQIVND (reference sequence). Trimming pared 4 bases from V and 8 bases from J, leaving 9 bases between. CDR3 length: 12 amino acids. The CDR3 DNA follows: TGTGCCAGTAGTAGCGAGCGGGATGAGCAGTTCTTC. Translating it yields CASSSERDEQFF.

This sequence joins TRBV7-6 and TRBJ2-5, with 8 bases fitting TRBD2. This CDR3 spans 17 amino acids. Germline-derived CDR1 and CDR2 are SGHVS and FNYEAQ. Trimming at V came to 7 bases and at J to 2 bases, leaving 15 bases not matched to a gene. The CDR3 sequence: CASTMGLEGSVQETQYF. The CDR3 DNA sequence: TGTGCCAGCACCATGGGACTAGAAGGGTCGGTGCAAGAGACCCAGTACTTC.